The 20 T cell receptor beta chains presented below share a single source sample, sequenced in a study of control samples from healthy donors and cancer patients. TCRdb keeps only in-frame clones here, not all; method: immunoSEQ multiplex PCR. The sample includes 150,000 to 200,000 clones, 94% of them seen just once. Specimen: blood. These receptors all stem from a woman under 30 in good health.

The V gene is TRBV4-1, the J gene TRBJ2-5; 10 bases fit TRBD2. Germline V gives CDR1 MGHRA, CDR2 YSYEKL. The length of the CDR3 is 15 residues. The V segment lost 3 bases and the J segment 5 bases; nucleotides outside the gene matches: 6. Here the CDR3 DNA reads TGCGCCAGCAGCCATTCTAGAGCGGGGGGGGAGACCCAGTACTTC. The encoded protein is CASSHSRAGGETQYF.

This chain links TRBV6-5 with TRBJ1-2, with D hard to call. Trimming removed 6 bases at V and 2 bases at J, with 10 bases between. This CDR3 comprises 13 residues. From germline, CDR1 is MNHEY and CDR2 SVGAGI. CDR3 bases: TGTGCCAGCAGATCGACGGCGAACTATGGCTACACCTTC. Protein product: CASRSTANYGYTF.

The rearrangement joins TRBV6-1 to TRBJ1-5; D gene ambiguous. Germline CDR1 MNHNS, CDR2 SASEGT. The CDR3 consists of 14 residues. The germline V and J ends were trimmed by 1 base and 5 bases, with 9 bases remaining between them. Here the CDR3 DNA reads TGTGCCAGCAGTGAAGTAAGTAGGGATCAGCCCCAGCATTTT. This gives the protein CASSEVSRDQPQHF.

The chain combines TRBV28 with TRBJ2-3; TRBD2 aligns across 9 bases. The CDR3 runs to 16 residues. Germline V lookup: CDR1 MDHEN, CDR2 SYDVKM. Unmatched junction bases numbered 7, after V lost 5 bases and J lost 1 base. The CDR3 DNA is TGTGCCAGCAGTCCCCGGACTAGCGCTCGCACAGATACGCAGTATTTT. Its protein product is CASSPRTSARTDTQYF.

J is TRBJ1-6 and V is TRBV5-8; 8 nucleotides align to TRBD1. The CDR3 sequence is 16 residues long. Germline trimming cut 4 bases from V and 6 bases from J; bases unmatched to any gene: 9. Per the germline V gene, CDR1 is SGHTS and CDR2 is YDEGEE. The CDR3 DNA sequence: TGTGCCAGCAGCGACGACAGGGGCGGCCGTAATTCACCCCTCCACTTT. Its translation: CASSDDRGGRNSPLHF.

The chain is built from TRBV5-5 and TRBJ2-1, with D unclear. Trimming stripped 0 bases from V and 0 bases from J, with 10 bases between. The CDR3 has 16 residues. CDR1 and CDR2 (germline): SGHKS, YYEKEE (reference sequence). This chain's CDR3 is CASSLALRSSYNEQFF. DNA of the CDR3: TGTGCCAGCAGCTTGGCCTTGCGGTCCTCCTACAATGAGCAGTTCTTC.

In DNA, the CDR3 is TGTGCCAGCAGCTCCCTTCGACTAGCGGGGGGGCCCAATGAGCAGTTCTTC. Residues: CASSSLRLAGGPNEQFF. The chain links TRBV11-2 to TRBJ2-1; 14 bases are a match to TRBD2. Germline V gives CDR1 SGHAT, CDR2 FQNNGV. The ends lost 4 bases at V and 6 bases at J; junction bases unmatched: 8. The length of the CDR3 is 17 residues.

The chain uses TRBV18 and TRBJ2-1; D remains ambiguous. Germline CDR1 is KGHSH and CDR2 is LQKENI. CDR3 length: 12 amino acids. Trimming stripped 3 bases from V and 10 bases from J, with 10 bases between. The CDR3 coding sequence is TGTGCCAGCTCACCCGCCACTCGGGAGCAGTTCTTC. It codes for CASSPATREQFF.

The chain carries TRBV6-5 and TRBJ1-6, with D hard to call. In germline, CDR1 is MNHEY, CDR2 SVGAGI. With 4 bases removed from V and 8 bases from J, the gap between germline ends came to 9 bases. This CDR3 contains 13 residues. Written as DNA, the CDR3 is TGTGCCAGCAGTTCTGGGTCGGATTCACCCCTCCACTTT. Its translation is CASSSGSDSPLHF.

V usage is TRBV28 and J usage is TRBJ1-1, with unresolved D. The V and J ends lost 8 bases and 4 bases respectively, with 14 bases between them. The CDR3 contains 13 residues. CDR1 is MDHEN, CDR2 SYDVKM, per germline. This CDR3 reads CASWLVSRTEAFF. The CDR3 DNA is TGTGCCAGCTGGTTGGTAAGTCGCACTGAAGCTTTCTTT.

The chain couples TRBV6-6 to TRBJ1-2; a possible D gene is TRBD1 (5 bases). CDR3 length: 14 residues. CDR1 and CDR2 from the germline V gene are MNHNY and SVGAGI (reference sequence). V gave up 8 bases and J gave up 3 bases, with 16 bases separating them. The CDR3 DNA is TGTGCCAGCCTTGACCAGGGCAGCTACTATGGCTACACCTTC. Amino acids: CASLDQGSYYGYTF.

The chain carries TRBV27 and TRBJ1-4; D not certain. CDR1 MNHEY and CDR2 SMNVEV come from the germline V gene (reference sequence). This CDR3 is built from 14 residues. Deletions cut 8 bases from V and 4 bases from J, with 14 bases between. The CDR3 nucleotides read TGTGCCAGCTACCCGGGTCTATTTAATGAAAAACTGTTTTTT. Its translation: CASYPGLFNEKLFF.

The chain is built from TRBV9 and TRBJ2-1; D unclear. The length of the CDR3 is 15 residues. CDR1 and CDR2 from the germline V gene are SGDLS and YYNGEE. V was shortened by 0 bases and J by 0 bases, with 7 bases between the two germline ends. This CDR3 is CASSVGPPSYNEQFF. CDR3 sequence (DNA): TGTGCCAGCAGCGTAGGCCCACCCTCCTACAATGAGCAGTTCTTC.

This rearrangement joins TRBV9 to TRBJ1-1; 7 nucleotides match TRBD1. Germline trimming cut 3 bases from V and 4 bases from J; bases unmatched to any gene: 12. The germline V gene encodes CDR1 SGDLS and CDR2 YYNGEE. The CDR3 is 16 amino acids. The CDR3 DNA is TGTGCCAGCAGCGCCCTCTCCTATTCAGGGGGCACTGAAGCTTTCTTT. Translation gives CASSALSYSGGTEAFF.

This rearrangement joins TRBV7-2 to TRBJ1-2, with a possible D match to TRBD1 (5 bases). The CDR3 extends over 18 amino acids. Per the germline V gene, CDR1 is SGHTA and CDR2 is FQGNSA. V was shortened by 4 bases and J by 1 base, with 22 bases between the two germline ends. CDR3 coding DNA: TGTGCCAGCAGCTCCCTAGACAGCTTAACTACCAATAACTATGGCTACACCTTC. Residues: CASSSLDSLTTNNYGYTF.

This rearrangement joins TRBV2 to TRBJ1-1; D call uncertain. CDR1 and CDR2 from the germline V gene are SNHLY and FYNNEI. Between the trimmed V and J ends, which lost 4 bases and 6 bases, there was a span of 6 bases. CDR3 length: 11 residues. The CDR3, as DNA: TGTGCCAGCAGTGGCTCACCTGAAGCTTTCTTT. Amino acid sequence: CASSGSPEAFF.

This chain uses TRBV5-1 with TRBJ1-3, with D maybe TRBD1 (5 bases). CDR1 is SGHRS and CDR2 is YFSETQ in the germline V gene. V shed 3 bases and J shed 0 bases, with 10 bases lying between them. CDR3 length: 15 residues. This CDR3 reads CASSWDSRSGNTIYF. The CDR3 DNA sequence: TGCGCCAGCAGCTGGGACTCACGCTCTGGAAACACCATATATTTT.

This clone was detected only once. The chain joins TRBV6-2 or TRBV6-3 to TRBJ2-3, with TRBD2 matching over 7 bases. The CDR3 has 17 amino acids. Trimming removed 5 bases from V and 0 bases from J; junction bases left unmatched: 11. Germline CDR1 and CDR2: MNHEY and SVGEGT. The CDR3 is CASSRARSSGSTDTQYF. The DNA for the CDR3 is TGTGCCAGCAGTCGGGCTAGGTCTAGCGGAAGCACAGATACGCAGTATTTT.

The chain recombines TRBV24-1 with TRBJ1-2; 7 nucleotides align to TRBD1. V was clipped by 3 bases and J by 4 bases; unmatched bases: 10. Per the germline V gene, CDR1 is KGHDR and CDR2 is SFDVKD. This CDR3 region has 16 residues. The CDR3 nucleotides are TGTGCCACCAGTGATCCGTCCCGGGACAGCTTCTATGGCTACACCTTC. It translates to CATSDPSRDSFYGYTF.

This clone was recorded only once. CDR3 residues: CASSLGGGFPLNYGYTF. The DNA of the CDR3 is TGTGCCAGCAGCTTAGGCGGAGGTTTTCCCCTTAACTATGGCTACACCTTC. This chain connects TRBV7-9 to TRBJ1-2; no clear D. Germline V CDR1 and CDR2: SEHNR, FQNEAQ (reference sequence). CDR3 length equals 17 residues. V lost 1 base and J lost 1, with 16 bases in between. Looking up the rest from reference TRBV7-9 and TRBJ1-2 gives the full variable domain: DTGVSQNPRHKITKRGQNVTFRCDPISEHNRLYWYRQTLGQGPEFLTYFQNEAQLEKSRLLSDRFSAERPKGSFSTLEIQRTEQGDSAMYLCASSLGGGFPLNYGYTFGSGTRLTVV.